The 18 T cell receptor beta chains listed next were all sequenced from one sample in a study of T cells in Graves' hyperthyroidism and ophthalmopathy. Amplified TCR beta CDR3 regions came from RNA transcripts. First-round RT-PCR targeting the TCR CDR3 was performed with the HTBI primer set. One entry per CDR3 protein, called by TCRdb with MiXCR from the multiplex PCR reads. The sample contains 600,000 to 700,000 distinct CDR3 sequences, roughly 15% of which appear only once. The sequencing input was blood. The receptor set was obtained from a woman in her thirties or forties with Graves' ophthalmopathy.

This clonotype was seen a few times. The rearrangement links TRBV10-2 to TRBJ1-2; D ambiguous. Germline CDR1 reads WSHSY; CDR2 reads SAAADI. This CDR3 is built from 14 residues. V was pared by 1 base and J by 3 bases, with 9 bases between. The CDR3 sequence is CASSELWADYGYTF. CDR3 DNA sequence: TGCGCCAGCAGTGAGTTGTGGGCTGACTATGGCTACACCTTC.

This clonotype was detected only a few times. The V and J genes are TRBV5-1 and TRBJ1-3; no clear D gene. Germline loops: CDR1 SGHRS, CDR2 YFSETQ. With 2 bases removed from V and 0 bases from J, the gap between germline ends came to 9 bases. This CDR3 is built from 15 residues. CDR3 DNA sequence: TGCGCCAGCAGCTTAACAGCTAGCTCTGGAAACACCATATATTTT. Amino acids: CASSLTASSGNTIYF.

This clonotype appeared many times. The chain is built from TRBV27 and TRBJ2-5, with TRBD1 matching 7 bases. CDR1 and CDR2 from the germline V gene are MNHEY and SMNVEV (reference sequence). CDR3 length equals 15 residues. J lost 3 bases, V lost 5 bases, and 9 bases had no gene match. The CDR3, as DNA: TGTGCCAGCAGTACGGGACAGTACTTCAAAGAGACCCAGTACTTC. Protein: CASSTGQYFKETQYF.

This clonotype was counted only a few times. The DNA of the CDR3 is TGTGCCAGCAGCCCCCGGGGGGGGACGGTGCAACGGATTCAGTACTTC. This codes for CASSPRGGTVQRIQYF. The chain is built from TRBV6-2 or TRBV6-3 and TRBJ2-4; 8 bases fit TRBD2. This CDR3 contains 16 residues. V was pared by 6 bases and J by 10 bases, with 17 bases of the junction left unmatched. Germline-derived CDR1 and CDR2 are MNHEY and SVGEGT.

This clonotype was found many times. The V gene is TRBV7-6, the J gene TRBJ2-7; D ambiguous. CDR3 length: 13 residues. Trimming pared 0 bases from V and 3 bases from J, leaving 6 bases between. Germline CDR1 SGHVS, CDR2 FNYEAQ. CDR3 amino acids: CASSLAEDYEQYF. The CDR3 DNA reads TGTGCCAGCAGCTTAGCCGAGGACTACGAGCAGTACTTC.

In its sample, this clonotype was seen many times. The V and J genes are TRBV14 and TRBJ2-7; 12 nucleotides align to TRBD2. The CDR3 contains 14 residues. Germline CDR1 SGHDN, CDR2 FVKESK. After removal of 4 bases from V and 7 bases from J, the junction contained 5 bases not matched to a gene. The CDR3 sequence: CASSRGLAGSEQYF. The CDR3 DNA reads TGTGCCAGCAGCCGGGGACTAGCGGGCTCGGAGCAGTACTTC.

This clonotype was counted many times. V and J are TRBV12-3 or TRBV12-4 and TRBJ1-5; D is unresolved. V was shortened by 3 bases and J by 0 bases, with 9 bases between the two germline ends. The CDR3 runs to 15 residues. CDR3 protein: CASSLSSNSNQPQHF. CDR3 sequence (DNA): TGTGCCAGCAGTTTGAGTTCGAATAGCAATCAGCCCCAGCATTTT.

This clonotype was seen ten or more times. The chain uses TRBV6-2 or TRBV6-3 and TRBJ2-7; a possible D gene is TRBD1 (6 bases). Germline V gene data show CDR1 as MNHEY and CDR2 as SVGEGT. Trimming cost V 8 bases and J 6 bases, with 11 bases left between them. There are 11 residues in the CDR3. CDR3 bases: TGTGCCAGCGGTGGGGGCTCCGAGCAGTACTTC. Translating gives CASGGGSEQYF.

This clonotype was observed many times. This chain links TRBV25-1 with TRBJ1-1; tentative D call: TRBD1 (5 bases). The length of the CDR3 is 15 residues. The ends were cut back, 1 base at V and 4 bases at J, with 13 bases in the middle. Looked up from germline, CDR1 is MGHDK and CDR2 is SYGVNS. The CDR3 sequence is CASSESWDQSTEAFF. CDR3 DNA sequence: TGTGCCAGCAGTGAATCCTGGGACCAGAGCACTGAAGCTTTCTTT.

This clonotype was seen at least ten times. The chain joins TRBV28 to TRBJ2-7; a possible D gene is TRBD2 (6 bases). The V gene's germline CDR1 is MDHEN and CDR2 SYDVKM. Between the trimmed V and J ends, which lost 7 bases and 7 bases, there was a span of 11 bases. The CDR3 loop spans 11 amino acids. The CDR3 DNA reads TGTGCCAGCAACGCGGGGTTGGAGCAGTACTTC. Translation gives CASNAGLEQYF.

This clonotype was seen a handful of times. The chain joins TRBV9 to TRBJ2-7, with TRBD1 matching over 7 bases. The trim removed 0 bases at V and 3 bases at J, leaving 6 bases unmatched. This CDR3 spans 15 amino acids. The V gene's germline CDR1 is SGDLS and CDR2 YYNGEE. The CDR3 nucleotides read TGTGCCAGCAGCGTAGGACAGGGAAACATCTACGAGCAGTACTTC. The encoded protein is CASSVGQGNIYEQYF.

There are many counts of this clonotype. The chain combines TRBV6-1 with TRBJ2-2; no firm D call. The CDR3 has 14 residues. CDR1 and CDR2 from the germline V gene are MNHNS and SASEGT. V dropped 3 bases and J dropped 8 bases, with 13 bases sitting between them. CDR3 residues: CASSELRTPGELFF. The CDR3 bases are TGTGCCAGCAGTGAGCTCCGCACACCTGGGGAGCTGTTTTTT.

The chain couples TRBV27 to TRBJ2-4; D not resolved. The CDR3 length is 17 residues. The ends were cut back, 0 bases at V and 0 bases at J, with 12 bases in the middle. Germline V gives CDR1 MNHEY, CDR2 SMNVEV (reference sequence). This chain's CDR3 is CASSLSLGNLAKNIQYF. The CDR3 nucleotides are TGTGCCAGCAGTTTATCGCTGGGGAATCTAGCCAAAAACATTCAGTACTTC.

This clonotype appeared many times. The CDR3 nucleotides are TGTGCCAGCAGACAGGGAGTCACTGAAGCTTTCTTT. Translation: CASRQGVTEAFF. The rearrangement uses TRBV19 and TRBJ1-1, with 7 bases aligning to TRBD1. The germline V gene has CDR1 LNHDA and CDR2 SQIVND (reference sequence). V lost 9 bases and J lost 4; bases outside the gene matches: 5. The CDR3 runs 12 residues.

The chain employs TRBV12-3 or TRBV12-4 and TRBJ1-1, with 8 bases fitting TRBD1. Trimming removed 5 bases from V and 6 bases from J; junction bases left unmatched: 11. The CDR3 is made up of 15 amino acids. The CDR3 nucleotides read TGTGCCAGCAGTCTCAGCCAGGGGGCGGTCGCTGAAGCTTTCTTT. This codes for CASSLSQGAVAEAFF.

At least ten counts were recorded for this clonotype. CDR3 in amino acids: CASSLNRAISYEQYF. CDR3 nucleotides: TGCGCCAGCAGCTTGAATAGGGCCATCTCCTACGAGCAGTACTTC. This chain joins TRBV5-1 and TRBJ2-7, with no clear D. CDR3 length: 15 amino acids. With 1 base removed from V and 0 bases from J, the gap between germline ends came to 11 bases. Germline values: CDR1 SGHRS, CDR2 YFSETQ.

The sample holds many counts of this clonotype. The gene calls are TRBV19 and TRBJ1-5, with D unresolved. The germline CDR1 and CDR2 sequences are LNHDA and SQIVND (reference sequence). This CDR3 has 17 amino acids. V lost 5 bases to trimming and J lost 0 bases, with 17 bases between them. The CDR3 sequence: CASSLLRDGYSNQPQHF. The CDR3 nucleotides read TGTGCCAGTAGTCTCCTCCGTGATGGGTATAGCAATCAGCCCCAGCATTTT.

Only one count was recorded for this clonotype. The J gene is TRBJ2-7, the V gene TRBV6-1; 7 nucleotides align to TRBD1. The CDR3 consists of 14 residues. Per germline, CDR1 MNHNS and CDR2 SASEGT. J was trimmed by 3 bases and V by 6 bases; bases with no gene match: 8. CDR3 bases: TGTGCCAGCAGCCGGGACAGATCTATCTACGAGCAGTACTTC. The encoded protein is CASSRDRSIYEQYF.